This T cell receptor (beta chain) was recovered during a study of blood T cell repertoires in COVID-19. Study context: COVID-19 samples, acute and convalescent, were from the United States, Italy and Spain. T cells, B-cell-depleted T cells, or PBMCs supplied cDNA or gDNA.

With 8 bases removed from V and 0 bases from J, the gap between germline ends came to 14 bases. Germline values: CDR1 MDHEN, CDR2 SYDVKM. The CDR3 covers 14 residues. Clones were sequenced by immunoSEQ multiplex PCR, and TCRdb holds only the in-frame ones, with some missing. The data contain around 160,000 clones, over 75% of them singletons. The clonotype was recovered from a man aged 50 or older who had recovered from COVID-19. The V call is TRBV28, the J call TRBJ2-7; possibly TRBD2 for D (6 bases). The sequenced material came from PBMCs or T cells enriched from blood (not recorded which). CDR3 sequence reads: CASSVADSSYEQYF. DNA for the CDR3: TGTGCCAGCTCGGTAGCGGATAGCTCCTACGAGCAGTACTTC.